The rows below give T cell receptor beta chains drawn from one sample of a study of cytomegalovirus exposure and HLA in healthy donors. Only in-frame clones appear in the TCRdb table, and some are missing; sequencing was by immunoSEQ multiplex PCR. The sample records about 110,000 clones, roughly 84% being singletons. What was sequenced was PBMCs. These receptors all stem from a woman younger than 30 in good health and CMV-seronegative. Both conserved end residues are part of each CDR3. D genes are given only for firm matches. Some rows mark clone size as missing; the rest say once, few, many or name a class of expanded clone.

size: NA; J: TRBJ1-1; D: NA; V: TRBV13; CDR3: CASTMLGDTEAFF; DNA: TGTGCCAGCACCATGTTAGGGGACACTGAAGCTTTCTTT
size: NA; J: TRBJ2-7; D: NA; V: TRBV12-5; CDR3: CASGWWTSSSYEQYF; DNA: TGTGCTAGTGGTTGGTGGACTTCTAGCTCCTACGAGCAGTACTTC
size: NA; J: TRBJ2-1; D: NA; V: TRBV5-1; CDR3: CASSWQGNEQFF; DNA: TGCGCCAGCAGCTGGCAGGGCAATGAGCAGTTCTTC
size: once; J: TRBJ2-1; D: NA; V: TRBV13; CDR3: CASSSPQGDYYNEQFF; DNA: TGTGCCAGCAGCTCCCCACAGGGGGACTACTACAATGAGCAGTTCTTC
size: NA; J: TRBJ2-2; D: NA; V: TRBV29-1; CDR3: CSVVGRDTGELFF; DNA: TGCAGCGTTGTGGGGCGAGACACCGGGGAGCTGTTTTTT
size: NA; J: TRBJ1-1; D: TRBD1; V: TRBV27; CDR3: CASSLTGANTEAFF; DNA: TGTGCCAGCAGTTTGACAGGGGCGAACACTGAAGCTTTCTTT
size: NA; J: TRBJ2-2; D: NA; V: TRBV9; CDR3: CASSVDWGVGELFF; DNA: TGTGCCAGCAGCGTAGATTGGGGGGTCGGGGAGCTGTTTTTT
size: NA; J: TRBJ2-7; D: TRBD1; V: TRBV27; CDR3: CASSRGTGGVEQYF; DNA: TGTGCCAGCAGTCGTGGGACAGGGGGAGTCGAGCAGTACTTC
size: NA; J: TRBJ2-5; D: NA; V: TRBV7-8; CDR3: CASSVGYQETQYF; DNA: TGTGCCAGCAGCGTCGGGTACCAAGAGACCCAGTACTTC
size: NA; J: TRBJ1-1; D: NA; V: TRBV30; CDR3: CAWSVRQPEAFF; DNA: TGTGCCTGGAGTGTGCGGCAACCTGAAGCTTTCTTT
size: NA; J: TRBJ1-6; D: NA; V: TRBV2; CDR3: CASRTRADNSPLHF; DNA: TGTGCCTCCAGGACAAGGGCGGATAATTCACCCCTCCACTTT
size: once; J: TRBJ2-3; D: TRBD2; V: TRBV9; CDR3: CASSVNPGGADTQYF; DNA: TGTGCCAGCAGCGTAAATCCCGGGGGGGCGGATACGCAGTATTTT
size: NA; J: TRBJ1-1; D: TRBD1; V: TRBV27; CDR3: CASSTTSTGRTEAFF; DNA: TGTGCCAGCAGTACAACCTCGACAGGGAGGACTGAAGCTTTCTTT
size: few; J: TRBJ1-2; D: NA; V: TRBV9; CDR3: CASSVEQDANYGYTF; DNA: TGTGCCAGCAGCGTAGAACAGGATGCTAACTATGGCTACACCTTC
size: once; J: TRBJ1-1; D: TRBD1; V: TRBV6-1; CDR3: CASSEFTGATEAFF; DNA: TGTGCCAGCAGTGAGTTTACAGGGGCGACTGAAGCTTTCTTT
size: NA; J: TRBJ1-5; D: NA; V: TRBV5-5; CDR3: CASSLGTLNQPQHF; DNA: TGTGCCAGCAGCTTGGGGACACTCAATCAGCCCCAGCATTTT
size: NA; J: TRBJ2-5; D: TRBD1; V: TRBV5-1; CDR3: CASSLSQSSGGETQYF; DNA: TGCGCCAGCAGCTTGTCTCAGTCTTCAGGGGGAGAGACCCAGTACTTC
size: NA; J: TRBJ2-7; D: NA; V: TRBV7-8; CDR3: CASSPAGRYEQYF; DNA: TGTGCCAGCAGCCCCGCAGGGCGATACGAGCAGTACTTC
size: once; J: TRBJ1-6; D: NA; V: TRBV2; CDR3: CASSDLGRDNSPLHF; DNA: TGTGCCAGCAGTGACCTGGGGAGAGATAATTCACCCCTCCACTTT
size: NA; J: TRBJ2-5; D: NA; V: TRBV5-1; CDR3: CASTRGETQYF; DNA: TGCGCCAGCACCAGAGGAGAGACCCAGTACTTC
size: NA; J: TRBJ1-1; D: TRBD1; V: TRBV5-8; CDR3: CASRQGGTEAFF; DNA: TGTGCCAGCCGACAGGGGGGAACTGAAGCTTTCTTT
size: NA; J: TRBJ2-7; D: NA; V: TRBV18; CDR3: CASSPPTQDEQYF; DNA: TGTGCCAGCTCACCCCCGACCCAGGACGAGCAGTACTTC
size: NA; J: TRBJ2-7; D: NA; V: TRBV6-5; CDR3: CASSYSSGVEQYF; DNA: TGTGCCAGCAGTTACTCGTCAGGGGTCGAGCAGTACTTC
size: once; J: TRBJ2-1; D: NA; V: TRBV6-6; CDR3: CASSPRGLNNEQFF; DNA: TGTGCCAGCAGTCCCCGTGGGCTCAACAATGAGCAGTTCTTC
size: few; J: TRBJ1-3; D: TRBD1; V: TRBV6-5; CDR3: CASSYSEGAPGNTIYF; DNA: TGTGCCAGCAGTTACTCGGAGGGGGCGCCTGGAAACACCATATATTTT
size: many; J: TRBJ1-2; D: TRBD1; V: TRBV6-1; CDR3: CASSDWTGPNYGYTF; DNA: TGTGCCAGCAGTGATTGGACAGGGCCTAACTATGGCTACACCTTC
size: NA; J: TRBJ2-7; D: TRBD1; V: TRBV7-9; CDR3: CASSPDGTGGSEQYF; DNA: TGTGCCAGCAGCCCGGACGGGACAGGGGGCTCCGAGCAGTACTTC
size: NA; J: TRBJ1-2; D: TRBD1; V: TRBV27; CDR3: CASSLQGAPYGYTF; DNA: TGTGCCAGCAGTTTACAGGGGGCTCCCTATGGCTACACCTTC
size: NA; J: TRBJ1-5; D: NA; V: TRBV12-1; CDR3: CASSFGHHSNQPQHF; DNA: TGTGCCAGCAGCTTTGGGCACCATAGCAATCAGCCCCAGCATTTT
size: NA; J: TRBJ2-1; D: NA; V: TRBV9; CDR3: CASSPGFGEQFF; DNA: TGTGCCAGCAGCCCCGGGTTTGGTGAGCAGTTCTTC
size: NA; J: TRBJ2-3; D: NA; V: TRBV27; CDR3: CASSVTGTTDTQYF; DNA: TGTGCCAGCAGCGTGACAGGGACTACAGATACGCAGTATTTT
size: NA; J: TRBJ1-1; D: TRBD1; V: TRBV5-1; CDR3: CASSFTGGLSTEAFF; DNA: TGCGCCAGCAGCTTCACAGGGGGCTTGTCGACTGAAGCTTTCTTT
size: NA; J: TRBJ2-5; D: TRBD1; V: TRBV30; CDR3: CAWSVHRGLGETQYF; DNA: TGTGCCTGGAGTGTACACAGGGGGCTAGGGGAGACCCAGTACTTC
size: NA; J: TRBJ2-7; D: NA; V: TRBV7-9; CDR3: CASLAPDRPYEQYF; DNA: TGTGCCAGCCTCGCGCCGGACAGACCCTACGAGCAGTACTTC
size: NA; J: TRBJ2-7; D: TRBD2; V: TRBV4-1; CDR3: CASSQGGEGLNEQYF; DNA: TGCGCCAGCAGCCAAGGCGGGGAGGGGCTCAACGAGCAGTACTTC
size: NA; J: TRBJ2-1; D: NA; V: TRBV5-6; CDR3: CASSHYNEQFF; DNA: TGTGCCAGCAGCCACTACAATGAGCAGTTCTTC
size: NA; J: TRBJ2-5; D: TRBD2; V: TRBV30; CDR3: CACYGGASETQYF; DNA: TGTGCCTGTTACGGGGGGGCCTCAGAGACCCAGTACTTC
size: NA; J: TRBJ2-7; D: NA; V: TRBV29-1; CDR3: CSVEGGEDGLYPYEQYF; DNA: TGCAGCGTTGAAGGGGGGGAGGACGGCCTCTACCCCTACGAGCAGTACTTC
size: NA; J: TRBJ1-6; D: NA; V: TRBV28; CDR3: CASSYLLDTWSYNSPLHF; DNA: TGTGCCAGCAGTTACTTATTGGACACCTGGTCCTATAATTCACCCCTCCACTTT
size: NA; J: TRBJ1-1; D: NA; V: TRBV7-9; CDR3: CASSLDSRGAFF; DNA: TGTGCCAGCAGCTTAGATTCGCGGGGCGCTTTCTTT
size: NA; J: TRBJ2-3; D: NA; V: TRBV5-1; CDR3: CASSSGGDTQYF; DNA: TGCGCCAGCAGCTCTGGGGGGGATACGCAGTATTTT
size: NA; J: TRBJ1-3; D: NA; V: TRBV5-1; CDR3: CASSFGGPGNTIYF; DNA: TGCGCCAGCAGCTTTGGCGGGCCTGGAAACACCATATATTTT
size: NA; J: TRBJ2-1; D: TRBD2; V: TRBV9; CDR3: CASSVGTAGGLEQFF; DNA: TGTGCCAGCAGCGTAGGAACTGCGGGGGGGCTCGAGCAGTTCTTC
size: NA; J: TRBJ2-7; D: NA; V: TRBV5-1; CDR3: CASSLGEQGRTYEQYF; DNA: TGCGCCAGCAGCTTGGGGGAGCAGGGGAGAACCTACGAGCAGTACTTC
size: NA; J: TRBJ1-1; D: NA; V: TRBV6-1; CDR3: CASSGMMNTEAFF; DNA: TGTGCCAGCAGCGGGATGATGAACACTGAAGCTTTCTTT
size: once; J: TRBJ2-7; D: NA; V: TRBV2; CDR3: CASSEVRGSEQYF; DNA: TGTGCCAGCAGTGAAGTGCGGGGCAGCGAGCAGTACTTC
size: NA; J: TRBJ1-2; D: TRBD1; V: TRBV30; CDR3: CASHRGEGGYTF; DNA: TGTGCCTCCCACAGGGGGGAGGGTGGCTACACCTTC